This TCR beta chain was observed in a study of T cells in Graves' hyperthyroidism and ophthalmopathy. Participants, patients aged 18 to 65, had newly diagnosed hyperthyroidism with a duration under 2 months. Uncontrolled infection, other autoimmune disease, pregnancy or lactation disqualified patients from enrolment. It was RNA transcripts that yielded the amplified TCR beta CDR3 regions. The HTBI primer set drove a first-round RT-PCR of the TCR CDR3. TCRdb passed the multiplex PCR reads through MiXCR, listing each CDR3 protein once. The repertoire holds 650,000 to 850,000 distinct CDR3 sequences, with 18% as singletons. Findings and limits, study-wide: Model predictions of ophthalmopathy came a median approximately seven months before onset.

This CDR3 has 13 residues. Germline CDR1 DFQATT, CDR2 SNEGSKA (reference sequence). Between the trimmed V and J ends, which lost 6 bases and 4 bases, there was a span of 15 bases. This clonotype occurred many times. Its antigen remains unidentified. This chain connects TRBV20-1 to TRBJ1-2; D is ambiguous. Material for sequencing was blood. The receptor comes from a woman between 50 and 59 years old with Graves' hyperthyroidism that later progressed to Graves' ophthalmopathy. CDR3 loop: CSAAPPGVYGYTF. The CDR3, as DNA: TGCAGTGCCGCCCCGCCGGGTGTCTATGGCTACACCTTC.